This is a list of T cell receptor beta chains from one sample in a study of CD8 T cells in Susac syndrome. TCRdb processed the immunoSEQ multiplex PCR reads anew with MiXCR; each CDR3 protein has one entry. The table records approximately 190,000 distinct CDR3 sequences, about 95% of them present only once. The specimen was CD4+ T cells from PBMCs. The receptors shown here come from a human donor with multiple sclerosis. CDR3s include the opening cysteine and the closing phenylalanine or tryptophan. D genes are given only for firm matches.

TGTGCCAGCAGCCAAGATCGCCACCAGACAGCTTTCTTT CASSQDRHQTAFF TRBJ1-1 TRBV14 NA
TGTGCCAGCAGCACACTCCTAAGGTTCCACTTC CASSTLLRFHF TRBJ2-7 TRBV6-5 NA
TGTGCCAGTAGTAAGGGACTAGCGGGAGTGGACAATGAGCAGTTCTTC CASSKGLAGVDNEQFF TRBJ2-1 TRBV19 TRBD2
TGTGCCAGCACCGGGGGACAGGGGGGGAATCAGCCCCAGCATTTT CASTGGQGGNQPQHF TRBJ1-5 TRBV12-3/TRBV12-4 TRBD1
TGTGCCAGTGCTATTGGCTACACCTTC CASAIGYTF TRBJ1-2 TRBV27 NA
TGCAGTGCTAGAAGGACTTATGGCTACACCTTC CSARRTYGYTF TRBJ1-2 TRBV20-1 NA
TGTGCCAGCTCCCCGGCTAGCGTCAATGAGCAGTTCTTC CASSPASVNEQFF TRBJ2-1 TRBV3-1 NA
TGCGCCAGCAGCGGTCGGGGGCGGAGCACAGATACGCAGTATTTT CASSGRGRSTDTQYF TRBJ2-3 TRBV5-1 NA
TGTGCCACCAGCAGAGATTTTAGGTCTGGCACCGGGGAGCTGTTTTTT CATSRDFRSGTGELFF TRBJ2-2 TRBV15 NA
TGTGCCAGCAGCCGGGACCTTAATGAAAAACTGTTTTTT CASSRDLNEKLFF TRBJ1-4 TRBV6-5 NA